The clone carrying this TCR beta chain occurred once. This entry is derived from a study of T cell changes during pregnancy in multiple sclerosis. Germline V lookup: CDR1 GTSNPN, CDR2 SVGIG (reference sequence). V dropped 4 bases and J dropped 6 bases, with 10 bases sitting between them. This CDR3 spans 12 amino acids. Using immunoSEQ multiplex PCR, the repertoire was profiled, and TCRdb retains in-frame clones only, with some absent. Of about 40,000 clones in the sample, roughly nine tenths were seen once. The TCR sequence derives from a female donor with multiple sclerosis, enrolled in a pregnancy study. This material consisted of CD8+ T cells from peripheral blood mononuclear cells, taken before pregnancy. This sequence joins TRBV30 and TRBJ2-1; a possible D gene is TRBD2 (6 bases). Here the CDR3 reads CAWMVGGNEQFF. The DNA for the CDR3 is TGTGCCTGGATGGTGGGAGGCAATGAGCAGTTCTTC.